This T cell receptor beta chain originates from a study of beta chain features in type 1 diabetes. Whole-study results and caveats: Patients with Type 1 diabetes showed moderately but significantly shorter TCRB CDR3s in all four CD4+ subsets.

This clone was observed a few times. Its specificity is unknown. Each of the CD4+ naive, central memory, regulatory and stem cell-like memory populations was sorted via CD45RO/CCR7/CD25/CD127/CD95/CD27. Expressed TCRB transcripts were sequenced because the entire RNA isolate underwent reverse transcription. Here immunoSEQ multiplex PCR was the method, and the copy in TCRdb shows in-frame clones only, minus some. The table includes hundreds of thousands of clones, 30% detected once. The sequenced material came from naive CD4+ T cells from blood. This sequence was found in a man aged 18-30 years in good health.

This CDR3 is CASRGQSAGDWNEQFF. The CDR3 nucleotides read TGTGCCAGCAGGGGACAATCAGCGGGAGACTGGAATGAGCAGTTCTTC. The chain links TRBV28 to TRBJ2-1; 8 bases fit TRBD2. The CDR3 has 16 residues. Germline trimming cut 6 bases from V and 7 bases from J; bases unmatched to any gene: 14. The germline V gene has CDR1 MDHEN and CDR2 SYDVKM.